This entry features one T cell receptor (beta chain) sequence. This entry belongs to a study of blood T cell repertoires in COVID-19. About the study: Researchers got acute and convalescent COVID-19 samples from the United States, Italy and Spain. PBMCs, B-cell-depleted T cells, or T cells provided the cDNA or gDNA that made up the material.

Original processing notes: Estimation of nucleated cell counts relied on the amplification of reference gene primers. Repertoires were generated with immunoSEQ multiplex PCR, while TCRdb's copy carries only in-frame clones and drops some. From that table come the V and J calls and clone size; the DNA was used to work out D and trimming. The sample consists of 53,000 or so clones, 86% of them appearing once. Germline V gene sequence: CDR1 SGHTA, CDR2 FQGNSA. V was clipped by 1 base and J by 6 bases, with 9 bases between them. The CDR3 extends over 14 amino acids. The chain couples TRBV7-2 to TRBJ2-2; D ambiguous. This sequence was found in a man aged 80 or over with acute or convalescent COVID-19. The specimen sequenced was peripheral blood. This chain's CDR3 is CASSLGHTAGELFF. CDR3 bases: TGTGCCAGCAGCTTAGGACACACCGCCGGGGAGCTGTTTTTT.